This passage covers 15 T cell receptor beta chains from one sample sequenced in a study of cytomegalovirus exposure and HLA in healthy donors. The PCR was carried out with 60 Vbeta primers and 13 Jbeta primers. TCRdb's copy holds only in-frame clones and misses some; the assay was immunoSEQ multiplex PCR. The data contain 130,000 to 150,000 clones, 75% to 80% of them singletons. Sequenced input: PBMCs. These receptors all come from a man younger than 35 in good health and CMV-seronegative.

The chain combines TRBV5-1 with TRBJ2-3; TRBD2 is a possible D gene (6 bases). Trimming stripped 0 bases from V and 0 bases from J, with 8 bases between. This CDR3 comprises 15 residues. Germline values: CDR1 SGHRS, CDR2 YFSETQ. CDR3 region: CASSLAGTSTDTQYF. For the CDR3, the DNA is TGCGCCAGCAGCTTGGCCGGGACTAGCACAGATACGCAGTATTTT. The entire variable domain, with the rest obtained from reference TRBV5-1 and TRBJ2-3, is as follows: KAGVTQTPRYLIKTRGQQVTLSCSPISGHRSVSWYQQTPGQGLQFLFEYFSETQRNKGNFPGRFSGRQFSNSRSEMNVSTLELGDSALYLCASSLAGTSTDTQYFGPGTRLTVL.

This chain connects TRBV5-4 to TRBJ2-5, with TRBD2 matching 10 bases. The DNA end lines up better with TRBJ2-7; the J call may be wrong. The CDR3 has 16 residues. The germline V gene has CDR1 SGHNT and CDR2 YYREEE (reference sequence). CDR3 residues: CASSSTAGGPSYEQYF. As DNA, the CDR3 is TGTGCCAGCAGCTCCACAGCGGGAGGGCCCTCCTACGAGCAGTACTTC.

This chain uses TRBV18 with TRBJ1-4; 9 bases map to TRBD1. This CDR3 region has 21 residues. V gave up 1 base and J gave up 4 bases; unmatched junction bases: 19. CDR1 is KGHSH and CDR2 is LQKENI in the germline V gene. CDR3 residues: CASSPHYIDRGTQQGNEKLFF. CDR3 sequence (DNA): TGTGCCAGCTCACCACACTATATCGACAGGGGGACCCAACAGGGTAATGAAAAACTGTTTTTT.

The J gene is TRBJ2-2, the V gene TRBV2, with 7 bases matching TRBD1. Germline loops: CDR1 SNHLY, CDR2 FYNNEI. V shed 5 bases, J shed 8 bases, and the junction held 8 bases outside the gene matches. The CDR3 extends over 14 amino acids. CDR3 sequence: CASSRDSFQGELFF. The CDR3 nucleotides read TGTGCCAGCAGTCGGGACAGCTTTCAAGGGGAGCTGTTTTTT.

The chain is built from TRBV6-4 and TRBJ2-1, with a possible D match to TRBD2 (6 bases). The ends were cut back, 3 bases at V and 8 bases at J, with 14 bases in the middle. Per germline, CDR1 MRHNA and CDR2 SNTAGT. The CDR3 is made up of 14 amino acids. CDR3 sequence: CASSEYGRSDEQFF. Written as DNA, the CDR3 is TGTGCCAGCAGTGAATACGGGAGATCGGATGAGCAGTTCTTC.

J is TRBJ1-5 and V is TRBV7-9; perhaps TRBD1 as D (6 bases). Trimming cost V 0 bases and J 2 bases, with 14 bases left between them. The germline CDR1 and CDR2 sequences are SEHNR and FQNEAQ (reference sequence). The CDR3 contains 17 residues. CDR3 in amino acids: CASSLAPGAGGNQPQHF. CDR3 sequence (DNA): TGTGCCAGCAGCTTAGCTCCAGGGGCAGGAGGCAATCAGCCCCAGCATTTT.

The rearrangement links TRBV7-9 to TRBJ1-3; D not resolved. Germline values: CDR1 SEHNR, CDR2 FQNEAQ (reference sequence). V dropped 3 bases and J dropped 3 bases, with 12 bases sitting between them. CDR3 length: 15 residues. The CDR3 loop reads CASSFLMGGGNTIYF. In DNA, the CDR3 is TGTGCCAGCAGCTTCCTTATGGGAGGTGGAAACACCATATATTTT.

The V and J genes are TRBV4-1 and TRBJ2-5, with 10 bases lining up with TRBD2. This CDR3 is 17 amino acids long. The germline gives CDR1 MGHRA, CDR2 YSYEKL. Unmatched junction bases numbered 16, after V lost 1 base and J lost 11 bases. Here the CDR3 DNA reads TGCGCCAGCAGCCAAGTCGGGAAAGCGGGGGGGCATAGCGTGCAGTACTTC. This translates into CASSQVGKAGGHSVQYF.

The J gene is TRBJ2-5, the V gene TRBV30, with 13 bases aligning to TRBD2. TRBJ2-7 explains the end of the DNA better; the J call may be wrong. This CDR3 has 14 amino acids. In germline, CDR1 is GTSNPN, CDR2 SVGIG (reference sequence). In DNA, the CDR3 is TGTGCCTGGACCTGGACTAGCGGGGGCTACGAGCAGTACTTC. This translates into CAWTWTSGGYEQYF.

This rearrangement joins TRBV11-2 to TRBJ2-1, with TRBD1 matching over 7 bases. Germline V lookup: CDR1 SGHAT, CDR2 FQNNGV. The J segment lost 4 bases and the V segment lost 1 base, leaving 7 bases of the junction unmatched. This CDR3 is 16 amino acids long. The CDR3 DNA sequence: TGTGCCAGCAGCTTAGGCCGAGGGGGCCTATACAATGAGCAGTTCTTC. It is translated as CASSLGRGGLYNEQFF.

The rearrangement links TRBV5-6 to TRBJ1-2; 7 bases align to TRBD1. The CDR3 contains 17 residues. V gave up 4 bases and J gave up 8 bases; unmatched junction bases: 20. Germline V lookup: CDR1 SGHDT, CDR2 YYEEEE. The CDR3 reads CASSPKLIKRGRGGYTF. The CDR3 region has the DNA TGTGCCAGCAGCCCTAAATTAATAAAAAGGGGGCGGGGAGGCTACACCTTC.

The chain links TRBV7-8 to TRBJ2-2; TRBD2 agrees at 8 bases. The V gene's germline CDR1 is SGHVS and CDR2 FQNEAQ. The CDR3 contains 15 residues. V was clipped by 3 bases and J by 7 bases; unmatched bases: 7. In nucleotides, the CDR3 is TGTGCCAGCAGCTTCCGGGGGGGGGCTGACGGGGAGCTGTTTTTT. This translates into CASSFRGGADGELFF.

The J gene is TRBJ2-5, the V gene TRBV11-2, with TRBD2 identical over 7 bases. The V gene's germline CDR1 is SGHAT and CDR2 FQNNGV. The CDR3 is made up of 13 amino acids. Trimming cost V 4 bases and J 5 bases; bases outside gene matches: 4. CDR3 sequence reads: CASSYLGGETQYF. The CDR3 DNA sequence: TGTGCCAGCAGCTATCTGGGAGGGGAGACCCAGTACTTC.

The CDR3 loop reads CASSQPGTADYEQYF. Written as DNA, the CDR3 is TGTGCCAGCAGCCAACCCGGGACTGCAGACTACGAGCAGTACTTC. V usage is TRBV11-2 and J usage is TRBJ2-7, with D perhaps TRBD2 (6 bases). The germline CDR1 and CDR2 sequences are SGHAT and FQNNGV. Trimming left V 5 bases short and J 3 bases short, with 17 bases between. The CDR3 runs 15 residues.

A few counts support this clone. The chain is built from TRBV4-1 and TRBJ2-2; perhaps TRBD2 as D (5 bases). This CDR3 spans 15 amino acids. Trimming removed 3 bases at V and 6 bases at J, with 14 bases between. Germline lookup yields CDR1 MGHRA and CDR2 YSYEKL. The chain's CDR3 is CASSHPLQRPGELFF. The CDR3 region has the DNA TGCGCCAGCAGCCATCCCCTACAGCGGCCCGGGGAGCTGTTTTTT.